The TCR beta chain described here comes from a study of cytomegalovirus exposure and HLA in healthy donors. Findings of the study overall: Specific recognition of CMV antigens was confirmed in vitro for a few chains (all CMV-associated). Cytomegalovirus association was listed for about 150 TCR beta chains. Near-uniform donor sequencing depth was presumed by presence/absence analyses. In a later analysis, TCR beta V- and J-gene trimming was associated with a missense DCLRE1C variant.

Losses at the gene ends were 0 bases for V and 5 bases for J; bases not matched to a gene: 4. The germline V gene has CDR1 WSHSY and CDR2 SAAADI. CDR3 size: 16 residues. The PCR contained 60 Vbeta and 13 Jbeta primers. Only in-frame clones appear in the TCRdb table, and some are missing; sequencing was by immunoSEQ multiplex PCR. The data show about 110,000 clones, approximately 80% seen once. As to this clone: The antigen remains unidentified.

This rearrangement joins TRBV10-2 to TRBJ1-5, with 10 bases fitting TRBD1. The specimen was PBMCs. This receptor was identified in a man aged 50-59 years in good health and CMV-seronegative. CDR3 coding DNA: TGCGCCAGCAGTGAGTCTGCCGGGACAGGGGATCAGCCCCAGCATTTT. Translated: CASSESAGTGDQPQHF.